Each of the 25 T cell receptor beta chains below was sequenced from the same sample in a study of monozygotic twins with inflammatory bowel disease. TCRdb derives one entry per CDR3 protein from the 5' RACE reads, leaving out DNA. The sample's table shows around 380,000 distinct CDR3 sequences. Source material: blood. These TCRs come from a human donor with ulcerative colitis or Crohn's disease, or a healthy co-twin of an affected twin (not recorded which).

This chain's CDR3 is CASSSRRVGELFF. The chain carries TRBV7-2 and TRBJ2-2; lacking DNA, the TRBD2 call made by TCRdb goes unchecked. CDR1 is SGHTA, CDR2 FQGNSA, per germline. The CDR3 runs to 13 residues.

The chain employs TRBV5-5 and TRBJ1-3. Germline V gives CDR1 SGHKS, CDR2 YYEKEE (reference sequence). CDR3 length equals 14 residues. The CDR3 sequence is CASSSPNSGNTIYF.

The chain has TRBV6-1 and TRBJ1-3; the TCRdb D gene call, TRBD1, has no DNA to confirm it. Looked up from germline, CDR1 is MNHNS and CDR2 is SASEGT. The CDR3 is 19 residues long. CDR3 protein: CASSESHRTSGTGVNTIYF.

The chain uses TRBV20-1 and TRBJ1-4. The CDR3 loop spans 12 amino acids. CDR1 is DFQATT, CDR2 SNEGSKA, per germline (reference sequence). CDR3 sequence reads: CSARGRNEKLFF.

The CDR3: CASSSPAAPRYEQYF. The rearrangement joins TRBV28 to TRBJ2-7; the D gene TCRdb calls, TRBD1, cannot be checked with no DNA. Germline V CDR1 and CDR2: MDHEN, SYDVKM. The CDR3 covers 15 residues.

The V and J genes are TRBV6-1 and TRBJ1-1. Germline V gene sequence: CDR1 MNHNS, CDR2 SASEGT. CDR3 length equals 15 residues. The CDR3 sequence: CASSVGRQGISEAFF.

The chain employs TRBV7-6 and TRBJ2-2; checking the TCRdb D call of TRBD1 is not possible without DNA. The CDR3 is made up of 15 amino acids. The germline CDR1 and CDR2 sequences are SGHVS and FNYEAQ. This chain's CDR3 is CASSYRGEPLGELFF.

This chain joins TRBV5-4 and TRBJ2-2. Germline CDR1 reads SGHNT; CDR2 reads YYREEE (reference sequence). The CDR3 loop spans 14 amino acids. CDR3 in amino acids: CASSTKVGTGELFF. The full variable domain, its missing parts supplied by reference TRBV5-4 and TRBJ2-2, is ETGVTQSPTHLIKTRGQQVTLRCSSQSGHNTVSWYQQALGQGPQFIFQYYREEENGRGNFPPRFSGLQFPNYSSELNVNALELDDSALYLCASSTKVGTGELFFGEGSRLTVL.

This chain links TRBV28 with TRBJ1-1. The CDR3 covers 15 residues. The germline V gene has CDR1 MDHEN and CDR2 SYDVKM. CDR3 residues: CASSLEVLPNTEAFF.

The chain couples TRBV12-3 or TRBV12-4 to TRBJ2-1. CDR3 length equals 11 residues. The chain's CDR3 is CASSLAVEQFF.

The genes are TRBV20-1 and TRBJ2-7; TCRdb returns TRBD1, unconfirmable since there is no DNA. Germline CDR1 and CDR2: DFQATT and SNEGSKA (reference sequence). The CDR3 runs to 14 residues. This CDR3 reads CSAGQGAGFYEQYF.

V gene TRBV5-1 combines with J gene TRBJ2-1; there is no DNA to check the TCRdb D call of TRBD1. CDR3 length: 18 residues. The germline gives CDR1 SGHRS, CDR2 YFSETQ. The CDR3 region is CASSLAGLDRVPYNEQFF. Together with reference TRBV5-1 and TRBJ2-1, the CDR3 gives the full variable domain: KAGVTQTPRYLIKTRGQQVTLSCSPISGHRSVSWYQQTPGQGLQFLFEYFSETQRNKGNFPGRFSGRQFSNSRSEMNVSTLELGDSALYLCASSLAGLDRVPYNEQFFGPGTRLTVL.

V usage is TRBV19 and J usage is TRBJ1-1; with no DNA, the TCRdb D assignment of TRBD1 cannot be verified. CDR3 length: 11 residues. CDR1 is LNHDA and CDR2 is SQIVND in the germline V gene (reference sequence). CDR3 region: CATRRGEKAFF.

The rearrangement uses TRBV28 and TRBJ2-7; TCRdb's D call, TRBD1, is unchecked because there is no DNA. This CDR3 is built from 15 residues. Germline V gene lookup returns CDR1 MDHEN and CDR2 SYDVKM. CDR3: CASRPDRGISYEQYF.

The chain couples TRBV5-1 to TRBJ1-2; the D gene TCRdb calls, TRBD1, cannot be checked with no DNA. The CDR3 is made up of 16 amino acids. Per germline, CDR1 SGHRS and CDR2 YFSETQ. The CDR3 region is CASSLAPGRENYGYTF. The entire variable domain, with the rest obtained from reference TRBV5-1 and TRBJ1-2, is as follows: KAGVTQTPRYLIKTRGQQVTLSCSPISGHRSVSWYQQTPGQGLQFLFEYFSETQRNKGNFPGRFSGRQFSNSRSEMNVSTLELGDSALYLCASSLAPGRENYGYTFGSGTRLTVV.

This chain joins TRBV12-3 or TRBV12-4 and TRBJ1-4. This CDR3 has 14 residues. This CDR3 reads CASSFMGYSEKLFF.

The V call is TRBV7-9, the J call TRBJ2-7; TCRdb designates TRBD1, a call that cannot be tested without DNA. Germline CDR1 SEHNR, CDR2 FQNEAQ (reference sequence). This CDR3 has 15 residues. CDR3 residues: CASSLGGQGSNEQYF.

J is TRBJ2-5 and V is TRBV5-1; there is no DNA to check the TCRdb D call of TRBD1. CDR3 length: 15 residues. Germline V gives CDR1 SGHRS, CDR2 YFSETQ. This CDR3 reads CASSLGPGGQETQYF. The whole variable domain, filled in from reference TRBV5-1 and TRBJ2-5, reads KAGVTQTPRYLIKTRGQQVTLSCSPISGHRSVSWYQQTPGQGLQFLFEYFSETQRNKGNFPGRFSGRQFSNSRSEMNVSTLELGDSALYLCASSLGPGGQETQYFGPGTRLLVL.

V usage is TRBV3-1 and J usage is TRBJ1-5; absent DNA, TCRdb's TRBD1 call cannot be checked. The CDR3 sequence is 14 residues long. Germline CDR1 reads LGHDT; CDR2 reads YNNKEL (reference sequence). CDR3: CASSSQAGNQPQHF.

The V gene is TRBV18, the J gene TRBJ1-3. The CDR3 runs 15 residues. Germline loops: CDR1 KGHSH, CDR2 LQKENI. This CDR3 reads CASSPLGDSGNTIYF.

The rearrangement joins TRBV6-2 or TRBV6-3 to TRBJ2-2; checking the TCRdb D call of TRBD2 is not possible without DNA. The CDR3 runs 16 residues. The germline V gene has CDR1 MNHEY and CDR2 SVGEGT. Here the CDR3 reads CASSRIAGGNTGELFF.

This sequence joins TRBV28 and TRBJ2-7; TCRdb's D call, TRBD2, is unchecked because there is no DNA. Per germline, CDR1 MDHEN and CDR2 SYDVKM. The CDR3 is 15 amino acids. The CDR3: CASRSGTSGSGEQYF. Together with reference TRBV28 and TRBJ2-7, the CDR3 gives the full variable domain: DVKVTQSSRYLVKRTGEKVFLECVQDMDHENMFWYRQDPGLGLRLIYFSYDVKMKEKGDIPEGYSVSREKKERFSLILESASTNQTSMYLCASRSGTSGSGEQYFGPGTRLTVT.

V and J are TRBV7-8 and TRBJ2-1; TCRdb reports TRBD2, a call that lacks DNA to check it against. Germline assignment: CDR1 SGHVS and CDR2 FQNEAQ. The CDR3 length is 16 residues. This chain's CDR3 is CASSSFGLHPQNEQFF.

The rearrangement uses TRBV6-5 and TRBJ2-7. The germline V gene has CDR1 MNHEY and CDR2 SVGAGI. The CDR3 length is 13 residues. This CDR3 reads CASSQSVAYEQYF.

This chain links TRBV2 with TRBJ1-1; TCRdb designates TRBD1, a call that cannot be tested without DNA. CDR3 length equals 12 residues. From germline, CDR1 is SNHLY and CDR2 FYNNEI. CDR3 protein: CASTGESTEAFF.